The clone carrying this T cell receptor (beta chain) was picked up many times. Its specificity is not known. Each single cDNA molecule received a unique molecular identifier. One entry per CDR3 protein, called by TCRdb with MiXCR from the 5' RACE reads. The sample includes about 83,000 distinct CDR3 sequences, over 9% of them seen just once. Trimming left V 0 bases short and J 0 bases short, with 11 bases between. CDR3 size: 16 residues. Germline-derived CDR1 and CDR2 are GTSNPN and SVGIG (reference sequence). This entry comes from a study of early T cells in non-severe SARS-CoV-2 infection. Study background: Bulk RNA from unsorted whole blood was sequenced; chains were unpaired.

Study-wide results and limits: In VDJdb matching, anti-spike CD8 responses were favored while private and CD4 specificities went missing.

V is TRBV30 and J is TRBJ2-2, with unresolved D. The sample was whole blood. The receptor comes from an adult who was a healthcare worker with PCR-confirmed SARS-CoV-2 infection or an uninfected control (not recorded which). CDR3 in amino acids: CAWSVFAHANTGELFF. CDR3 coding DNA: TGTGCCTGGAGTGTATTCGCACACGCGAACACCGGGGAGCTGTTTTTT. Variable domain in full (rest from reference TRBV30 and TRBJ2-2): SQTIHQWPATLVQPVGSPLSLECTVEGTSNPNLYWYRQAAGRGLQLLFYSVGIGQISSEVPQNLSASRPQDRQFILSSKKLLLSDSGFYLCAWSVFAHANTGELFFGEGSRLTVL.